Each of the 29 T cell receptor beta chains below was sequenced from the same sample in a study of early T cells in non-severe SARS-CoV-2 infection. Via MiXCR, TCRdb re-called the 5' RACE reads, giving one row per CDR3 protein. Of some 96,000 distinct CDR3 sequences in the sample, around 13% were seen once. The specimen was whole blood. The receptors were gathered from an adult who was a healthcare worker with PCR-confirmed SARS-CoV-2 infection or an uninfected control (not recorded which).

The chain has TRBV12-3 or TRBV12-4 and TRBJ2-7; possibly TRBD1 or TRBD2 for D (5 bases each). Trimming stripped 5 bases from V and 2 bases from J, with 13 bases between. The CDR3 length is 14 residues. The CDR3 bases are TGTGCCAGCAGTACCCGACGGGGCGCCTACGAGCAGTACTTC. Protein product: CASSTRRGAYEQYF.

This clonotype was observed many times. This chain links TRBV7-3 with TRBJ2-5; D is unclear. Deletions cut 4 bases from V and 5 bases from J, with 14 bases between. Germline lookup yields CDR1 SGHTA and CDR2 FQGTGA. The CDR3 covers 14 residues. The CDR3 coding sequence is TGTGCCAGCAGCTCCGGACGGGTGGGGGAGACCCAGTACTTC. It yields the protein CASSSGRVGETQYF.

This clonotype was counted many times. This sequence joins TRBV29-1 and TRBJ1-1; 7 bases fit TRBD1. CDR3 length equals 14 residues. V lost 2 bases and J lost 1; bases outside the gene matches: 4. Germline-derived CDR1 and CDR2 are SQVTM and ANQGSEA. The CDR3: CSVELQGRNTEAFF. Here the CDR3 DNA reads TGCAGCGTTGAACTACAGGGGAGGAACACTGAAGCTTTCTTT.

In this sample, this clonotype turned up many times. This rearrangement joins TRBV6-1 to TRBJ2-7, with D possibly called TRBD1 or TRBD2 (5 bases each). This CDR3 spans 15 amino acids. The ends were cut back, 2 bases at V and 2 bases at J, with 13 bases in the middle. Germline values: CDR1 MNHNS, CDR2 SASEGT. The CDR3 sequence is CASSEPGTGAYEQYF. In DNA, the CDR3 is TGTGCCAGCAGTGAACCTGGGACCGGAGCCTACGAGCAGTACTTC.

The chain joins TRBV24-1 to TRBJ2-5; maybe TRBD1 (6 bases). The V and J ends lost 9 bases and 9 bases respectively, with 25 bases between them. The CDR3 sequence is 15 residues long. Germline assignment: CDR1 KGHDR and CDR2 SFDVKD. The CDR3 protein is CATGYSGDPQAAQYF. CDR3 nucleotides: TGTGCCACCGGGTACTCAGGGGACCCCCAGGCGGCCCAGTACTTC.

This clonotype was counted a few times. The chain couples TRBV7-2 to TRBJ2-1, with D maybe TRBD2 (6 bases). Trimming shortened V by 5 bases and J by 8 bases, and 19 bases separated the two germline ends. The V gene's germline CDR1 is SGHTA and CDR2 FQGNSA. The CDR3 totals 15 residues. CDR3 in DNA: TGTGCCAGCAGCCGCGGGGTTATCTTGGCGTATGAGCAGTTCTTC. It translates to CASSRGVILAYEQFF.

This clonotype was detected only a few times. The chain recombines TRBV12-3 or TRBV12-4 with TRBJ1-2, with a weak D call TRBD1 (5 bases). The CDR3 loop spans 14 amino acids. Trimming removed 1 base at V and 4 bases at J, with 10 bases between. This chain's CDR3 is CASSLGGAVYGYTF. The CDR3 DNA follows: TGTGCCAGCAGTTTAGGAGGGGCGGTCTATGGCTACACCTTC.

This clonotype was recorded many times. The chain is built from TRBV12-3 or TRBV12-4 and TRBJ1-3; D is possibly TRBD1 (6 bases). V lost 5 bases and J lost 1, with 12 bases in between. The CDR3 covers 15 residues. The CDR3 region has the DNA TGTGCCAGCAGTCCCAGACAGGCATCTGGAAACACCATATATTTT. Residues: CASSPRQASGNTIYF.

V gene TRBV20-1 combines with J gene TRBJ2-2; 12 bases agree with TRBD2. Germline trimming cut 5 bases from V and 1 base from J; bases unmatched to any gene: 5. Looked up from germline, CDR1 is DFQATT and CDR2 is SNEGSKA (reference sequence). The CDR3 loop spans 16 amino acids. The chain's CDR3 is CSAELAGGWNTGELFF. Written as DNA, the CDR3 is TGCAGTGCTGAGCTAGCGGGGGGGTGGAACACCGGGGAGCTGTTTTTT.

This clonotype showed up many times. The chain employs TRBV3-1 and TRBJ2-5; TRBD2 is a possible D gene (6 bases). The V end lost 3 bases, the J end lost 1 base, and 15 bases lay between the germline ends. This CDR3 is built from 16 residues. Germline CDR1 reads LGHDT; CDR2 reads YNNKEL (reference sequence). CDR3 amino acids: CASSHGGNRLQETQYF. In nucleotides, the CDR3 is TGTGCCAGCAGCCACGGGGGAAACAGACTCCAAGAGACCCAGTACTTC.

This clonotype has only a few counts. The genes are TRBV12-3 or TRBV12-4 and TRBJ2-5, with TRBD2 identical over 9 bases. The junction had 5 bases not matched to a gene; V was cut back by 7 bases and J by 2 bases. The CDR3 consists of 14 residues. DNA of the CDR3: TGTGCCAGCAACACAGCGGGGGGACAAGAGACCCAGTACTTC. The encoded protein is CASNTAGGQETQYF.

V is TRBV7-9 and J is TRBJ2-2; D might be TRBD1 or TRBD2, each matching 7 bases. The V and J ends lost 7 bases and 1 base respectively, with 16 bases between them. This CDR3 has 16 residues. In germline, CDR1 is SEHNR, CDR2 FQNEAQ (reference sequence). CDR3 in amino acids: CASTPGGGMNTGELFF. The CDR3 bases are TGTGCCAGCACCCCAGGGGGGGGCATGAACACCGGGGAGCTGTTTTTT.

This chain joins TRBV20-1 and TRBJ2-7, with D uncertain. CDR3 length: 15 amino acids. V was clipped by 0 bases and J by 1 base, with 13 bases between them. CDR1 DFQATT and CDR2 SNEGSKA come from the germline V gene (reference sequence). CDR3 loop: CSARDMLGSSYEQYF. CDR3 nucleotide sequence: TGCAGTGCTAGAGATATGTTAGGCAGTTCCTACGAGCAGTACTTC.

The sample holds many counts of this clonotype. The V call is TRBV6-5, the J call TRBJ2-1; TRBD2 aligns across 7 bases. Germline CDR1 reads MNHEY; CDR2 reads SVGAGI. V lost 2 bases to trimming and J lost 7 bases; unmatched junction nucleotides: 2. CDR3 length equals 13 residues. In nucleotides, the CDR3 is TGTGCCAGCAGTTACGCGCGGGGGAATGAGCAGTTCTTC. This gives the protein CASSYARGNEQFF.

This sequence joins TRBV28 and TRBJ1-2, with D unresolved. The CDR3 runs 10 residues. Germline lookup yields CDR1 MDHEN and CDR2 SYDVKM. V lost 8 bases to trimming and J lost 8 bases, with 9 bases between them. The CDR3 DNA sequence: TGTGCCAGCGGAACCTTCGGCTACACCTTC. Translated: CASGTFGYTF.

This clonotype has at least ten counts. The chain couples TRBV6-6 to TRBJ1-2, with D unclear. The CDR3 is 12 residues long. Germline V gives CDR1 MNHNY, CDR2 SVGAGI (reference sequence). Trimming stripped 4 bases from V and 4 bases from J, with 7 bases between. CDR3 residues: CASSSPTYGYTF. The CDR3 DNA reads as TGTGCCAGCAGTTCTCCTACCTATGGCTACACCTTC.

This chain joins TRBV11-2 and TRBJ1-2; 10 positions match TRBD1. This CDR3 is 16 amino acids long. J was trimmed by 6 bases and V by 5 bases; bases with no gene match: 12. Germline CDR1 and CDR2: SGHAT and FQNNGV. Written as DNA, the CDR3 is TGTGCCAGCAGCCCGAGACAGGGGGCTACTTTCGATGGCTACACCTTC. Protein product: CASSPRQGATFDGYTF.

V usage is TRBV20-1 and J usage is TRBJ2-3; 11 bases align to TRBD2. Per the germline V gene, CDR1 is DFQATT and CDR2 is SNEGSKA (reference sequence). The CDR3 totals 15 residues. V was pared by 5 bases and J by 6 bases, with 10 bases of the junction left unmatched. CDR3: CSAFLSGGVPDTQYF. DNA for the CDR3: TGCAGTGCTTTCCTTAGCGGGGGGGTTCCCGATACGCAGTATTTT.

This clonotype has a single count. V gene TRBV6-2 or TRBV6-3 combines with J gene TRBJ1-2; D ambiguous. The V and J ends lost 4 bases and 9 bases respectively, with 9 bases between them. In germline, CDR1 is MNHEY, CDR2 SVGEGT. The CDR3 is 11 residues long. The CDR3 nucleotides read TGTGCCAGCAGTTCTGGACGGAGCTACACCTTC. This encodes CASSSGRSYTF.

Turning to this clonotype: This sequence may be a read error, since a much larger clone differs from it by one base. The rearrangement uses TRBV4-2 and TRBJ2-5, with TRBD2 matching 9 bases. Germline CDR1 reads LGHNA; CDR2 reads YNFKEQ. The CDR3 sequence is 15 residues long. CDR3 DNA sequence: TGTGTCAGCCTCAAGGGAGCGGGGGGCATCGAGGCCCAGTACTTC. Translation: CVSLKGAGGIEAQYF.

The rearrangement joins TRBV4-1 to TRBJ1-1, with 8 bases aligning to TRBD1. The CDR3 is 16 amino acids. The V and J ends lost 4 bases and 0 bases, in that order; junction bases with no gene match: 7. The germline V gene encodes CDR1 MGHRA and CDR2 YSYEKL. CDR3 protein: CASSPAGTGLNTEAFF. For the CDR3, the DNA is TGCGCCAGCAGCCCGGCCGGGACAGGACTGAACACTGAAGCTTTCTTT.

In this sample, this clonotype turned up a few times. The CDR3 coding sequence is TGCGCCAGCAGCCAGGGACAGGGGGCCCCCCGACCCACCGGGGAGCTGTTTTTT. Translating gives CASSQGQGAPRPTGELFF. The chain is built from TRBV4-1 and TRBJ2-2, with 12 bases fitting TRBD1. This CDR3 is built from 18 residues. V shed 3 bases, J shed 4 bases, and the junction held 9 bases outside the gene matches. Looked up from germline, CDR1 is MGHRA and CDR2 is YSYEKL.

This clonotype was seen repeatedly, ten times or more. The chain combines TRBV7-9 with TRBJ2-7; 8 nucleotides align to TRBD1. The junction had 19 bases not matched to a gene; V was cut back by 4 bases and J by 5 bases. Germline-derived CDR1 and CDR2 are SEHNR and FQNEAQ (reference sequence). The CDR3 runs 18 residues. CDR3 coding DNA: TGTGCCAGCAGCTCCAACTCTTTCCGGGACAGGCGGCTGGACGAGCAGTACTTC. Protein sequence: CASSSNSFRDRRLDEQYF.

This clonotype turned up a few times. This chain joins TRBV6-1 and TRBJ1-5; perhaps TRBD1 as D (5 bases). Germline values: CDR1 MNHNS, CDR2 SASEGT. Trimming took off 1 base at V and 8 bases at J, with 15 bases between the two ends. The CDR3 contains 15 residues. CDR3 coding DNA: TGTGCCAGCAGTGAAGGGACACGAGGGCCTGAGCCCCAGCATTTT. Its protein product is CASSEGTRGPEPQHF.

There are many counts of this clonotype. The CDR3 DNA follows: TGTGCCAGCACCCGGGGTGACCGTCCTAACTATGGCTACACCTTC. Protein sequence: CASTRGDRPNYGYTF. The rearrangement uses TRBV3-1 and TRBJ1-2; D uncertain. The CDR3 covers 15 residues. Germline V gives CDR1 LGHDT, CDR2 YNNKEL (reference sequence). V was shortened by 7 bases and J by 0 bases, with 15 bases between the two germline ends.

At least ten counts were recorded for this clonotype. The rearrangement joins TRBV6-5 to TRBJ1-2; D uncertain. Trimming removed 2 bases from V and 3 bases from J, with 13 bases in between. CDR3 length: 15 amino acids. Germline CDR1 reads MNHEY; CDR2 reads SVGAGI. This CDR3 reads CASSYTERVDYGYTF. In DNA, the CDR3 is TGTGCCAGCAGTTACACAGAGAGGGTTGACTATGGCTACACCTTC.

This clonotype turned up a few times. The chain has TRBV12-3 or TRBV12-4 and TRBJ2-3, with 9 nucleotides matching TRBD1. After removal of 8 bases from V and 5 bases from J, the junction contained 11 bases not matched to a gene. This CDR3 is 15 amino acids long. The CDR3 DNA sequence: TGTGCCAGCCAAACGACAGGGGGTTTGGGAGATACGCAGTATTTT. It is translated as CASQTTGGLGDTQYF.

The V call is TRBV28, the J call TRBJ2-7; D gene unclear. The CDR3 covers 12 residues. Germline V gene sequence: CDR1 MDHEN, CDR2 SYDVKM. Trimming removed 6 bases at V and 0 bases at J, with 6 bases between. CDR3 sequence reads: CASRPTSYEQYF. The CDR3 DNA reads as TGTGCCAGCAGACCTACCTCCTACGAGCAGTACTTC. Looking up the rest from reference TRBV28 and TRBJ2-7 gives the full variable domain: DVKVTQSSRYLVKRTGEKVFLECVQDMDHENMFWYRQDPGLGLRLIYFSYDVKMKEKGDIPEGYSVSREKKERFSLILESASTNQTSMYLCASRPTSYEQYFGPGTRLTVT.

This clonotype was seen at least ten times. The rearrangement uses TRBV7-2 and TRBJ1-1; TRBD1 agrees at 11 bases. Per the germline V gene, CDR1 is SGHTA and CDR2 is FQGNSA. There are 15 residues in the CDR3. The V gene end was trimmed by 6 bases and the J gene end by 1 base; junction bases not matched to a gene: 4. Here the CDR3 DNA reads TGTGCCAGCAGGGACAGGGGGCGAAAGAACACTGAAGCTTTCTTT. Encoded protein: CASRDRGRKNTEAFF.